The clone carrying this T cell receptor (beta chain) was counted between two and nine times. Antigen unknown. Unique-molecular-identifier-tagged TCR beta cDNA libraries were used. TCRdb used MiXCR to reprocess the PCR reads, holding one entry per CDR3 protein. Of 550,000 to 700,000 distinct CDR3 sequences in the sample, roughly 40% were seen once. From germline, CDR1 is LGHDT and CDR2 YNNKEL (reference sequence). The ends lost 3 bases at V and 8 bases at J; junction bases unmatched: 13. This CDR3 spans 16 amino acids. The data originate from a study of post-analysis software for immune sequencing data. Study-wide context: Patients with relapsing-remitting, secondary progressive and progressive-relapsing multiple sclerosis courses were all represented.

Findings of the study overall: Significantly lower normalized Chao1 diversity was found in patients with multiple sclerosis relative to controls. F measure showed strong co-clustering of same-batch samples. Patients had higher frequencies than controls of a few TRBV segments, including TRBV5-6, TRBV5-1 and TRBV20-1.

Sequencing input: blood. V is TRBV3-1 and J is TRBJ1-2, with 9 bases aligning to TRBD1. This TCR derives from a girl between 10 and 17 years old with multiple sclerosis. The CDR3 loop is CASSHTGTGPLGGYTF. In DNA, the CDR3 is TGTGCCAGCAGCCATACCGGGACAGGGCCCTTGGGGGGCTACACCTTC. Complete variable domain (other parts from reference TRBV3-1 and TRBJ1-2): DTAVSQTPKYLVTQMGNDKSIKCEQNLGHDTMYWYKQDSKKFLKIMFSYNNKELIINETVPNRFSPKSPDKAHLNLHINSLELGDSAVYFCASSHTGTGPLGGYTFGSGTRLTVV.